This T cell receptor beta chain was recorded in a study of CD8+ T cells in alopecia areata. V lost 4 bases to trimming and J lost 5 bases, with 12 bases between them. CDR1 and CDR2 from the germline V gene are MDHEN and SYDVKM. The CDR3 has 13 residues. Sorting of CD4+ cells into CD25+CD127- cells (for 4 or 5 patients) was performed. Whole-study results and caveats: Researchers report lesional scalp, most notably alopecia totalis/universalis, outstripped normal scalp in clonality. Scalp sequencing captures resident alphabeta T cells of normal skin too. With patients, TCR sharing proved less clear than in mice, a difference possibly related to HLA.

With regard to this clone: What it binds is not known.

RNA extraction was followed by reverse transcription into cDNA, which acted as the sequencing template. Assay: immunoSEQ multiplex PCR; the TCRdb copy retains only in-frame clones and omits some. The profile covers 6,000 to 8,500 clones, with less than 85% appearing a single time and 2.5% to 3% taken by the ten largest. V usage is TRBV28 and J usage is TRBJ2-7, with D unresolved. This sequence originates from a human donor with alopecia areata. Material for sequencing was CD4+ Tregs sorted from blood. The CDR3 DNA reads TGTGCCAGCAGTTCCATGGGTCGGGACGAGCAGTACTTC. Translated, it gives CASSSMGRDEQYF.